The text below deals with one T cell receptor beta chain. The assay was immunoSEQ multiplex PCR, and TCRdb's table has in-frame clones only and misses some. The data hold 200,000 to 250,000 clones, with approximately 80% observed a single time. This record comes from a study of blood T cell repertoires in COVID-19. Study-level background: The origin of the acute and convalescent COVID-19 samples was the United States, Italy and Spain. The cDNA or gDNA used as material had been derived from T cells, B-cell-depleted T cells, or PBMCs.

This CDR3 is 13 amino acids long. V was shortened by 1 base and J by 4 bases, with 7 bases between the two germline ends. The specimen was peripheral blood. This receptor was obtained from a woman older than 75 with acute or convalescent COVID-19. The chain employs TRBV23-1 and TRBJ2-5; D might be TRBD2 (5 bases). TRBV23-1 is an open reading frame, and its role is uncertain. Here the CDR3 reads CASSQYRGETQYF. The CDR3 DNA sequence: TGCGCCAGCAGTCAATATCGGGGAGAGACCCAGTACTTC.